The entry that follows covers one T cell receptor (beta chain) sequence. The authors incorporated unique molecular identifiers into the TCR beta cDNA libraries. Around 500,000 cDNA molecules came from approximately 1 to 10 million T cells. Via MiXCR, TCRdb re-called the PCR reads, giving one row per CDR3 protein. The sample shows a few hundred thousand distinct CDR3 sequences, around 37% of them seen only once. This record comes from a study of post-analysis software for immune sequencing data. On the study more broadly: Relapsing-remitting, secondary progressive and progressive-relapsing forms of multiple sclerosis all featured among disease courses.

Sample: blood. The clonotype was recovered from a girl aged 10-17 years with multiple sclerosis.

The CDR3 region is CASSLGFLLAGGRGSYNEQFF. The CDR3 DNA reads as TGCGCCAGCAGCTTGGGGTTCCTCCTAGCGGGGGGGCGTGGCTCCTACAATGAGCAGTTCTTC. V is TRBV5-1 and J is TRBJ2-1, with 12 bases fitting TRBD2. The CDR3 spans 21 residues. Germline values: CDR1 SGHRS, CDR2 YFSETQ. With 0 bases clipped from V and 0 bases from J, the junction kept 13 bases outside the gene matches.